In its sample, the clone carrying this T cell receptor beta chain was seen a few times. What it recognizes is unknown. This sample was taken from a study of identical twins. Study results and limitations: Without tracking the same donors, conclusions rested on cross-sectional statistical analysis. Less excess twin sharing appeared in beta out-of-frame sequences. Researchers caution that invariant MAIT and iNKT cells could partly confound zero-insertion analyses.

With template switching, a universal primer site was added, and the cDNA carried unique molecular identifiers. TCRdb re-derived calls from the 5' RACE reads in MiXCR, one entry per CDR3 protein. In the table there are some 560,000 distinct CDR3 sequences, 9.5% to 10% of which are singletons. The data also belong to a second study, concerning yellow fever vaccine responses in identical twins.

The sample taken for sequencing was PBMCs. This clonotype was sampled from a woman aged 18-35 years in good health.

CDR3 in amino acids: CASSQDPLDEQYF. The CDR3 bases are TGCGCCAGCAGCCAAGACCCCCTCGACGAGCAGTACTTC. The rearrangement uses TRBV5-1 and TRBJ2-7; D is undetermined. The CDR3 contains 13 residues. With 4 bases removed from V and 5 bases from J, the gap between germline ends came to 13 bases. In germline, CDR1 is SGHRS, CDR2 YFSETQ.